The following is a T cell receptor beta chain sequence with its context. What antigen it recognizes has not been identified. No much larger clone exists at a distance of one base, and base qualities are not known. The sample is drawn from a study of graft-versus-host responses after intestinal transplantation (dated by TCRdb to about 2021). About the full investigation: Recipients received multivisceral, liver-intestinal, or isolated intestinal transplants. Every recipient was given anti-thymocyte globulin induction, then maintenance tacrolimus and steroids for approximately 3 years. Bulk TCR-beta CDR3 sequencing was used to track graft-versus-host and host-versus-graft alloreactive T cell clones in the graft, circulation and bone marrow after intestinal transplantation. To identify alloreactive clones, pre-transplant mixed lymphocyte reaction products were sequenced and compared with unstimulated pre-transplant donor and recipient T cells. A cohort of approximately 24 intestinal transplant recipients, including one retransplant, was enrolled, and 3 patients lacking pretransplant specimens were excluded. Donor T cell macrochimerism was defined as a peak of at least 4% donor T cells among recipient peripheral blood mononuclear cells. Rather than being sequenced by the commercial service, samples from three later patients were sequenced in-house on an Illumina MiSeq and processed with MiXCR.

According to the study, the label for this sample's time point signals: cells obtained before transplantation from donor or recipient. CD3+CD4+ and CD3+CD8+ populations were FACS-sorted from unstimulated pre-transplant donor and recipient cells taken from spleen or lymph nodes. The CDR3 covers 20 residues, taking in both the cysteine and the phenylalanine. The kept DNA is CDR3 alone, 60 bases in frame from the first base. The germline V gene sets CDR1 to MDHEN and CDR2 to SYDVKM. At the junction V is shortened by 0 bases and J by 5 bases; bases outside the gene matches: 11. Summary of the overall study and its limitations: The conclusions were limited by the relatively low number and heterogeneity of the intestinal transplant patients. Early after transplant, peak levels of circulating GvH clones were found to be associated with declines in HvG clones. In the allografts of patients with donor T cell macrochimerism, GvH to HvG T cell clonal ratios were high. GvH clones were found in recipient bone marrow, and some of the GvH clones appeared earlier in ileal mucosa or blood, which is consistent with an intestinal mucosal origin.

The receptor library was made with the immunoSEQ multiplex PCR assay. In most patients, genomic DNA was isolated using the Qiagen DNeasy Blood and Tissue Kit and sent frozen to Adaptive Biotechnologies for TCR sequencing. For most patients, genomic DNA was subjected to high-throughput TCR-beta CDR3 sequencing by Adaptive Biotechnologies. The original methods were these. TCR sequencing data were retrieved from Adaptive's ImmunoSEQ software for about 17 patients, whereas a few other patients were processed with MiXCR and VDJtools. To correct CD4 versus CD8 sorting errors, any sequence found in both subsets at a frequency ratio below 5:1 was removed. CDR3 nucleotide sequences shared between donor and recipient were removed because their origin could not be assigned. At least 2-fold expansion over unstimulated cells and a minimum CFSE-low frequency of 0.002% (template counts) or 0.001% (read counts) were required for clones to be classified as alloreactive. Clones detected in sequenced pre-transplant spleen, lymph node, or MLR CFSE-low populations of the donor or recipient were defined as mappable. Cumulative frequency of alloreactive clones was calculated as a percentage of all sequences weighted by copy number. The source is immuneACCESS, and TCRdb retained only in-frame sequences with V and J called. Part of the clones is not carried over; for the studies checked, unresolved V genes explain less than half of this, and the remainder is unexplained. V, J and clone size were drawn from that table, and D and trimming were deduced from the DNA. The table for this sample lists about 96,000 clones; about nine tenths of them were counted only once. Of the sample, roughly 0.3% is held by the ten largest clones.

The clonotype was recovered from a human donor who received an intestinal transplant. Rearrangement joined TRBV28 to TRBJ2-3, with 16 junctional bases fitting TRBD2. This specimen consisted of unstimulated CD4+ T cells sorted from spleen or lymph node cells, obtained before intestinal transplant. The nucleotide sequence is TGTGCCAGCAGTTTATGGGCCCCCGGGACTAGCGGGAGGGCCGAAGATACGCAGTATTTT. This translates into CASSLWAPGTSGRAEDTQYF.